Each of the 21 T cell receptor beta chains below was sequenced from the same sample in a study of blood T cell repertoires in COVID-19 (dated by TCRdb to 2020 to 2022). The library relied on the immunoSEQ multiplex PCR assay. This immuneACCESS table, as held by TCRdb, lists in-frame sequences with V and J called but not all clones. Of the missing ones, under half trace to an unresolved V gene in checked studies; the others have no known cause. This sample has 150,000 or so clones in its table, and around 85% of those were observed once. Of the sample, around 32% is held by the ten largest clones. The material sequenced was peripheral blood. The receptor source for this set is a woman between 55 and 75 years old with acute or convalescent COVID-19.

This clone was counted a few times. The chain couples TRBV4-2 to TRBJ2-3; 8 bases match TRBD2. The V gene's germline CDR1 is LGHNA and CDR2 YNFKEQ. V lost 4 bases and J lost 5; bases outside the gene matches: 2. The CDR3 has 13 residues. The chain's CDR3 is CASSPGGGDTQYF. CDR3 nucleotide sequence: TGTGCCAGCAGCCCCGGGGGGGGAGATACGCAGTATTTT.

The V and J genes are TRBV29-1 and TRBJ1-5; the match to TRBD1 covers 9 bases. The CDR3 covers 14 residues. The J segment lost 4 bases and the V segment lost 5 bases, leaving 6 bases of the junction unmatched. Germline CDR1 and CDR2: SQVTM and ANQGSEA. CDR3 sequence reads: CSVRPGTGNQPQHF. As DNA, the CDR3 is TGCAGCGTTCGTCCGGGGACAGGGAATCAGCCCCAGCATTTT. The whole variable domain, remainder taken from reference TRBV29-1 and TRBJ1-5, is SAVISQKPSRDICQRGTSLTIQCQVDSQVTMMFWYRQQPGQSLTLIATANQGSEATYESGFVIDKFPISRPNLTFSTLTVSNMSPEDSSIYLCSVRPGTGNQPQHFGDGTRLSIL.

V usage is TRBV11-3 and J usage is TRBJ2-1, with D possibly being TRBD2 (6 bases). CDR1 and CDR2 (germline): SGHNT, YENEEA. Deletions cut 5 bases from V and 12 bases from J, with 17 bases between. The CDR3 totals 13 residues. The DNA of the CDR3 is TGTGCCAGCAGCCCCCCCGGGAGCTCGGGGCAGTTCTTC. This gives the protein CASSPPGSSGQFF.

This clone was observed a single time. The V and J genes are TRBV19 and TRBJ2-3, with 7 bases identical to TRBD2. V shed 5 bases, J shed 4 bases, and the junction held 12 bases outside the gene matches. This CDR3 spans 16 amino acids. Germline lookup yields CDR1 LNHDA and CDR2 SQIVND (reference sequence). DNA of the CDR3: TGTGCCAGTAGTCACCGTGGCGGGGGAAGGGCAGATACGCAGTATTTT. The encoded protein is CASSHRGGGRADTQYF.

This chain uses TRBV18 with TRBJ1-5, with 8 bases matching TRBD1. The length of the CDR3 is 16 residues. Germline trimming cut 2 bases from V and 2 bases from J; bases unmatched to any gene: 5. Germline-derived CDR1 and CDR2 are KGHSH and LQKENI. The CDR3 region is CASSPNSGQGNQPQHF. The CDR3 DNA is TGTGCCAGCTCACCAAACTCGGGACAGGGCAATCAGCCCCAGCATTTT.

The chain joins TRBV7-3 to TRBJ2-1, with TRBD2 matching over 11 bases. This CDR3 contains 16 residues. Germline V CDR1 and CDR2: SGHTA, FQGTGA. Trimming at V came to 5 bases and at J to 2 bases, leaving 5 bases not matched to a gene. For the CDR3, the DNA is TGTGCCAGCAGCGTCTCTAGCGGGGGGACCTACAATGAGCAGTTCTTC. Amino acids: CASSVSSGGTYNEQFF.

This clone was counted only a few times. J is TRBJ1-2 and V is TRBV2; D is possibly TRBD1 (6 bases). Per the germline V gene, CDR1 is SNHLY and CDR2 is FYNNEI. With 8 bases removed from V and 8 bases from J, the gap between germline ends came to 21 bases. This CDR3 is 14 amino acids long. The CDR3 loop is CASPRSRGARGYTF. The CDR3 nucleotides read TGTGCCAGCCCCCGATCGCGGGGGGCGCGGGGCTACACCTTC. Supplemented by reference TRBV2 and TRBJ1-2, the full variable domain reads EPEVTQTPSHQVTQMGQEVILRCVPISNHLYFYWYRQILGQKVEFLVSFYNNEISEKSEIFDDQFSVERPDGSNFTLKIRSTKLEDSAMYFCASPRSRGARGYTFGSGTRLTVV.

The chain employs TRBV7-9 and TRBJ1-2; D gene unclear. CDR1 is SEHNR, CDR2 FQNEAQ, per germline (reference sequence). The CDR3 has 14 amino acids. V was clipped by 1 base and J by 10 bases, with 16 bases between them. The CDR3 spells CASSLGHSVLSYTF. The CDR3 bases are TGTGCCAGCAGCTTAGGACATAGTGTACTTTCCTACACCTTC.

The chain links TRBV10-2 to TRBJ1-1, with 8 bases that match TRBD1. Germline V gene data show CDR1 as WSHSY and CDR2 as SAAADI. This CDR3 spans 15 amino acids. The V segment lost 6 bases and the J segment 4 bases; nucleotides outside the gene matches: 10. The CDR3 nucleotides read TGCGCCAGCAGGACCGGGACAGGAATATTCACTGAAGCTTTCTTT. Translated: CASRTGTGIFTEAFF.

V and J are TRBV19 and TRBJ1-4; 8 bases map to TRBD1. Germline V gene sequence: CDR1 LNHDA, CDR2 SQIVND (reference sequence). V dropped 4 bases and J dropped 8; count of bases not matched to a gene: 6. This CDR3 has 14 residues. This CDR3 reads CASSTRGHWEKLFF. CDR3 DNA: TGTGCCAGTAGTACCAGGGGGCATTGGGAAAAACTGTTTTTT.

The rearrangement uses TRBV5-1 and TRBJ2-6; 9 bases are a match to TRBD1. The CDR3 runs 20 residues. With 0 bases clipped from V and 0 bases from J, the junction kept 10 bases outside the gene matches. Germline loops: CDR1 SGHRS, CDR2 YFSETQ. CDR3 in amino acids: CASSLEPFGTGLSGANVLTF. The CDR3 region has the DNA TGCGCCAGCAGCTTGGAGCCTTTTGGGACAGGGCTCTCTGGGGCCAACGTCCTGACTTTC. The full variable domain, rest sourced from reference TRBV5-1 and TRBJ2-6, is KAGVTQTPRYLIKTRGQQVTLSCSPISGHRSVSWYQQTPGQGLQFLFEYFSETQRNKGNFPGRFSGRQFSNSRSEMNVSTLELGDSALYLCASSLEPFGTGLSGANVLTFGAGSRLTVL.

CDR3 sequence reads: CASRPKGGRSDTQYF. CDR3 in DNA: TGTGCCAGCAGGCCGAAGGGGGGGCGGTCAGATACGCAGTATTTT. The J gene is TRBJ2-3, the V gene TRBV5-4, with TRBD2 as a possible D gene (7 bases). The V and J ends lost 5 bases and 4 bases respectively, with 17 bases between them. Germline V CDR1 and CDR2: SGHNT, YYREEE (reference sequence). The CDR3 is made up of 15 amino acids.

The V gene is TRBV3-1 (or the pseudogene TRBV3-2), the J gene TRBJ2-3, with 9 bases that match TRBD1. Losses at the gene ends were 3 bases for V and 2 bases for J; bases not matched to a gene: 3. CDR3 length: 15 residues. The germline gives CDR1 LGHDT, CDR2 YNNKEL (reference sequence). The CDR3 here is CASSQRTGDTDTQYF. The CDR3 nucleotides read TGTGCCAGCAGCCAGAGGACAGGGGACACAGATACGCAGTATTTT.

The chain has TRBV30 and TRBJ1-1; tentative D call: TRBD1 (5 bases). The CDR3 sequence is 13 residues long. With 5 bases removed from V and 0 bases from J, the gap between germline ends came to 10 bases. Germline V lookup: CDR1 GTSNPN, CDR2 SVGIG (reference sequence). CDR3 DNA sequence: TGTGCCTGGTATGACAGCATGAACACTGAAGCTTTCTTT. It encodes CAWYDSMNTEAFF.

This chain connects TRBV4-1 to TRBJ1-1, with 7 bases fitting TRBD1. This CDR3 region has 14 residues. From germline, CDR1 is MGHRA and CDR2 YSYEKL. With V trimmed by 5 bases and J by 4 bases, 7 bases remained unmatched. This chain's CDR3 is CASSATGVVTEAFF. For the CDR3, the DNA is TGCGCCAGCAGCGCAACAGGGGTTGTCACTGAAGCTTTCTTT.

There are a few counts of this clone. The chain links TRBV28 to TRBJ1-5; 7 bases fit TRBD1. CDR3 length: 13 residues. The germline CDR1 and CDR2 sequences are MDHEN and SYDVKM. V lost 6 bases and J lost 4; bases outside the gene matches: 3. CDR3: CASRSTGNQPQHF. The CDR3 DNA reads as TGTGCCAGCAGGTCGACAGGGAATCAGCCCCAGCATTTT.

The V call is TRBV28, the J call TRBJ2-2, with a possible D match to TRBD1 (6 bases). Between the trimmed V and J ends, which lost 3 bases and 6 bases, there was a span of 11 bases. Germline V gene sequence: CDR1 MDHEN, CDR2 SYDVKM. The CDR3 consists of 14 residues. CDR3 nucleotide sequence: TGTGCCAGCAGTTTGGTCCAGGGGCCCGGGGAGCTGTTTTTT. Its translation: CASSLVQGPGELFF.

The V call is TRBV4-2, the J call TRBJ2-5, with 9 bases aligning to TRBD1. Germline-derived CDR1 and CDR2 are LGHNA and YNFKEQ. This CDR3 has 14 residues. V gave up 4 bases and J gave up 5 bases; unmatched junction bases: 5. CDR3 coding DNA: TGTGCCAGCAGCCCATCCGGGACAGGGGAGACCCAGTACTTC. It codes for CASSPSGTGETQYF.

The chain carries TRBV6-2 or TRBV6-3 and TRBJ1-5, with 10 bases aligning to TRBD1. V lost 6 bases to trimming and J lost 6 bases; unmatched junction nucleotides: 5. The V gene's germline CDR1 is MNHEY and CDR2 SVGEGT. The CDR3 loop spans 14 amino acids. The CDR3 DNA is TGTGCCAGCAGCCACGGACAGGGGGGTCAGCCCCAGCATTTT. Its protein product is CASSHGQGGQPQHF.

The chain couples TRBV5-4 to TRBJ2-4; D is perhaps TRBD2 (6 bases). This CDR3 region has 12 residues. Germline V CDR1 and CDR2: SGHNT, YYREEE (reference sequence). V was pared by 2 bases and J by 7 bases, with 7 bases between. The CDR3 nucleotides read TGTGCCAGCAGCTTTGGGGGGAACATTCAGTACTTC. Residues: CASSFGGNIQYF.

The genes are TRBV7-8 and TRBJ2-2; D not certain. CDR1 and CDR2 (germline): SGHVS, FQNEAQ. The CDR3 is 15 residues long. Trimming removed 5 bases from V and 4 bases from J, with 14 bases in between. The CDR3 DNA follows: TGTGCCAGCAGCCGAGTCGGGTTTGGCACCGGGGAGCTGTTTTTT. Translation gives CASSRVGFGTGELFF.